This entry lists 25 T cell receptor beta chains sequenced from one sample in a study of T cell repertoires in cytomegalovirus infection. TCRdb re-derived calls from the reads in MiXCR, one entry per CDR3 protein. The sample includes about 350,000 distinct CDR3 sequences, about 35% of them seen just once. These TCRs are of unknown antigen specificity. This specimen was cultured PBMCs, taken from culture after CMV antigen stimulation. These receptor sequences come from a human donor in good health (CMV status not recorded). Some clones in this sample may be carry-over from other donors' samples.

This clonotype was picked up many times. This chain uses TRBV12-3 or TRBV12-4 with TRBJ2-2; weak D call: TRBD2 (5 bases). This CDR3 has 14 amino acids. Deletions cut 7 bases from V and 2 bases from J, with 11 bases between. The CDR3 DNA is TGTGCCAGCAAAGTTGACTATAACACCGGGGAGCTGTTTTTT. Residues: CASKVDYNTGELFF.

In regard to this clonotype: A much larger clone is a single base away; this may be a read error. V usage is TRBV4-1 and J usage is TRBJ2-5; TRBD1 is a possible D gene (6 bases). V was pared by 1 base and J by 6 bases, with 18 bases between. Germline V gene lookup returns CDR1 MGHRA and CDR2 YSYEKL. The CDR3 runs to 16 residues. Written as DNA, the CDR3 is TGCGCCAGCAGCCAAGGGCCACAGGGAAAAGTACAGACCCAGTACTTC. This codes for CASSQGPQGKVQTQYF.

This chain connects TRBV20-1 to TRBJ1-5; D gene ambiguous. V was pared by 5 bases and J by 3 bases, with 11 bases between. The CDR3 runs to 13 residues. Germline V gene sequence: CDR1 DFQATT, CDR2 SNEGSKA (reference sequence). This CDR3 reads CSAGGRINQPQHF. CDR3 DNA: TGCAGTGCTGGAGGACGGATCAATCAGCCCCAGCATTTT.

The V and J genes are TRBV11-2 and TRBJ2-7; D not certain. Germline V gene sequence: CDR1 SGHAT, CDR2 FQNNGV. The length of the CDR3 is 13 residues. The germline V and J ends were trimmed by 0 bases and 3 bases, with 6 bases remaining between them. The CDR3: CASSLDRRYEQYV. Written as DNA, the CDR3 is TGTGCCAGCAGCTTAGATCGTCGCTACGAGCAGTACGTC.

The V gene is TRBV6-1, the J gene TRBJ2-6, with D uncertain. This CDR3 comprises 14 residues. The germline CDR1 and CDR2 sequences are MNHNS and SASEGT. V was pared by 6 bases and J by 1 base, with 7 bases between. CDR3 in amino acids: CASRGLSGANVLTF. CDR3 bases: TGTGCCAGCAGGGGTTTGTCTGGGGCCAACGTCCTGACTTTC.

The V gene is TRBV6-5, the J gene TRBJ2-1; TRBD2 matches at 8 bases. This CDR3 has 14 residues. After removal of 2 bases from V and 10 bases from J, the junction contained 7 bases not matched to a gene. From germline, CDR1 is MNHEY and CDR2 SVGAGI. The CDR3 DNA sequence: TGTGCCAGCAGTTACGGCGGGGGGACCTTGGAGCAGTTCTTC. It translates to CASSYGGGTLEQFF.

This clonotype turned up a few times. The CDR3 loop is CANRDRVLSEAFF. The DNA of the CDR3 is TGTGCCAACCGGGACAGGGTTTTGAGTGAAGCTTTCTTT. The V call is TRBV12-3 or TRBV12-4, the J call TRBJ1-1, with 9 bases that match TRBD1. The CDR3 has 13 residues. The ends lost 10 bases at V and 7 bases at J; junction bases unmatched: 10.

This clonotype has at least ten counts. The CDR3 sequence: CASSWDRGNEKLFF. CDR3 in DNA: TGTGCCAGCAGCTGGGACAGGGGTAATGAAAAACTGTTTTTT. This chain connects TRBV7-2 to TRBJ1-4, with 10 bases lining up with TRBD1. Looked up from germline, CDR1 is SGHTA and CDR2 is FQGNSA. V lost 4 bases, J lost 4 bases, and 0 bases stayed unmatched. The CDR3 is 14 residues long.

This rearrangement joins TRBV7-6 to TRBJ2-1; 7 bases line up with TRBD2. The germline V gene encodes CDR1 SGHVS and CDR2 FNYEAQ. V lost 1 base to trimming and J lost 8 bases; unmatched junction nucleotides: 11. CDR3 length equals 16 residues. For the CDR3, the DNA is TGTGCCAGCAGCTTAGGCTTCGCGGGAGATTTCGATGAGCAGTTCTTC. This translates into CASSLGFAGDFDEQFF.

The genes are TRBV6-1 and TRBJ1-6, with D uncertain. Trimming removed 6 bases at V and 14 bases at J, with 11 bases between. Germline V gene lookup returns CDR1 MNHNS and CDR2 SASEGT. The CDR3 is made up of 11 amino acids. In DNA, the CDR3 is TGTGCCAGCAGCCGGGCCTTCACCCTCCACTTT. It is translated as CASSRAFTLHF.

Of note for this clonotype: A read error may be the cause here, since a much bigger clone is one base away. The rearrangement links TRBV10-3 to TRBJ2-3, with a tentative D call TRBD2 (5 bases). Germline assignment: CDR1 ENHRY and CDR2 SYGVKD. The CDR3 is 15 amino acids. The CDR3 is CTISSPMRTTDTQYF. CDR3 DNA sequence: TGTACCATCAGTTCCCCAATGAGGACTACAGATACGCAGTATTTT.

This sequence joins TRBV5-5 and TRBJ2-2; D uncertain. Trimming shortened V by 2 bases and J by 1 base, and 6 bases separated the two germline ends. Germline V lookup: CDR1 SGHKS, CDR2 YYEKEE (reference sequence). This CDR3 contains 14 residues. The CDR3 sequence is CASSFDLNTGELFF. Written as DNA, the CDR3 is TGTGCCAGCAGCTTCGATCTGAACACCGGGGAGCTGTTTTTT.

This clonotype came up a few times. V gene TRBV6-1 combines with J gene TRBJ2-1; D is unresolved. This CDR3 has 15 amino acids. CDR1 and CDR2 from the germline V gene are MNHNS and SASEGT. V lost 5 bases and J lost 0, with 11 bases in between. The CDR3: CASSITPGSYNEQFF. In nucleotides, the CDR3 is TGTGCCAGCAGTATCACTCCGGGCTCCTACAATGAGCAGTTCTTC.

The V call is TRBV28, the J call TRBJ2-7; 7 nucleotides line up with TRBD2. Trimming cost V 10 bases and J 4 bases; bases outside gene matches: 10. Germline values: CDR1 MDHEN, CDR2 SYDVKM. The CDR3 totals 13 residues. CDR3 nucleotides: TGTGCCATCGACCCGGCGGGAGTATACGAGCAGTACGTC. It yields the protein CAIDPAGVYEQYV.

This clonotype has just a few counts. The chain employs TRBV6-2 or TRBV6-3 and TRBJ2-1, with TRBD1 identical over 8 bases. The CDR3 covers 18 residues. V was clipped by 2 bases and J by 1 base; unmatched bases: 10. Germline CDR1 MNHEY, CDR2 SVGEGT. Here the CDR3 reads CASSYPYLGQGSYNEQFF. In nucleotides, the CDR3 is TGTGCCAGCAGTTACCCCTATCTTGGACAGGGTTCCTACAATGAGCAGTTCTTC.

The DNA for the CDR3 is TGCGCCAGCAGCCAAGGGACTCTCTCTAACTATGGCTACACCTTC. It is translated as CASSQGTLSNYGYTF. This chain joins TRBV4-1 and TRBJ1-2; D not certain. The germline V gene encodes CDR1 MGHRA and CDR2 YSYEKL. The germline V and J ends were trimmed by 1 base and 0 bases, with 9 bases remaining between them. The CDR3 extends over 15 amino acids.

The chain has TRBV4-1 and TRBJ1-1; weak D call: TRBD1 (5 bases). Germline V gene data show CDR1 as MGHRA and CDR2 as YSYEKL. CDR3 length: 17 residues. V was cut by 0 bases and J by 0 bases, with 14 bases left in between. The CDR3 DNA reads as TGCGCCAGCAGCCAAGATAAAGCGGGACGAGTGAACACTGAAGCTTTCTTT. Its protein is CASSQDKAGRVNTEAFF.

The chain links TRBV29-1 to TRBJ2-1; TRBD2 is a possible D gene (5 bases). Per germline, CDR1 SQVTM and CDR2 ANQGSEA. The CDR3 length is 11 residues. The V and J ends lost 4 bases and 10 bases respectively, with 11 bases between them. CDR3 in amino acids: CSVGELGEQFF. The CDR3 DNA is TGCAGCGTTGGGGAACTAGGCGAGCAGTTCTTC.

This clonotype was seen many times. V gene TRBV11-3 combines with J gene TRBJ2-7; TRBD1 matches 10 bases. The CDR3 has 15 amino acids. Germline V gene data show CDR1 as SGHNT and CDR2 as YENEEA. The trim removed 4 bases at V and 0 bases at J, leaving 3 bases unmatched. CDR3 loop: CASSWGTGASYEQYV. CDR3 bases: TGTGCCAGCAGCTGGGGGACAGGGGCCTCCTACGAGCAGTACGTC.

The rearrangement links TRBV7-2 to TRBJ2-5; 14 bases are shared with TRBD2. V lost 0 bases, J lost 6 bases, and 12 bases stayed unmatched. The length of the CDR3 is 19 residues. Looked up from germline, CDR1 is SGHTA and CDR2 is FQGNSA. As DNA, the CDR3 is TGTGCCAGCAGCTTAGCCGAGACTAGCGGGAGGGCCATGAGGAAGACCCAGTACTTC. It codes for CASSLAETSGRAMRKTQYF.

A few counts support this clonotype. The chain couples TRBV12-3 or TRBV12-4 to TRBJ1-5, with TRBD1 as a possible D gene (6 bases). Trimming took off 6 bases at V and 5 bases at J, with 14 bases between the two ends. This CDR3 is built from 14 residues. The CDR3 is CASRQQGLHQPQHF. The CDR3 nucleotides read TGTGCCAGCAGACAACAGGGTTTGCATCAGCCCCAGCATTTT.

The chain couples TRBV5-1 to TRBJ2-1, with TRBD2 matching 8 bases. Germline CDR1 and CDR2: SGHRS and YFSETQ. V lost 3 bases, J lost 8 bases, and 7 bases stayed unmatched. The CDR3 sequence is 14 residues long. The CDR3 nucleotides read TGCGCCAGCAGCTCCGGGACTAGTCTCGATGAGCAGTTCTTC. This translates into CASSSGTSLDEQFF.

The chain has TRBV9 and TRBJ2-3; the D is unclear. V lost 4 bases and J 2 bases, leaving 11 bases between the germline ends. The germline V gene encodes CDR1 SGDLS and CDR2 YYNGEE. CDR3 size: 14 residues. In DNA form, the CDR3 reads TGTGCCAGCAGCCTTTCCGGTCTCACAGATACGCAGTATTTT. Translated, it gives CASSLSGLTDTQYF.

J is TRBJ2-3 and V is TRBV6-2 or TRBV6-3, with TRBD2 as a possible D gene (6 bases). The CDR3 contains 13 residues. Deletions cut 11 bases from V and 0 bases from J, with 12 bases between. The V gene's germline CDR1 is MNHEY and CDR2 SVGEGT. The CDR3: CASWRASTDTQYF. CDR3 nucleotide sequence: TGTGCCTCCTGGAGGGCTAGCACAGATACGCAGTATTTT.

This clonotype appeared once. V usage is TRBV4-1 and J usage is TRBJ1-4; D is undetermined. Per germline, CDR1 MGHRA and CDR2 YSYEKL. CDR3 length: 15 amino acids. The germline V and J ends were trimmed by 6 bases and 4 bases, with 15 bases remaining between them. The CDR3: CASREVSGGNEKLFF. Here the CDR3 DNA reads TGCGCCAGCAGAGAGGTATCAGGAGGTAATGAAAAACTGTTTTTT.